The rows below give T cell receptor beta chains drawn from one sample of a study of blood T cell repertoires in COVID-19. TCRdb's table, derived via immunoSEQ multiplex PCR, lists solely in-frame clones and lacks some. The data hold over 80,000 clones, with 89% observed a single time. The sample taken for sequencing was peripheral blood. Receptor source: a man in his fifties with acute or convalescent COVID-19. Both conserved end residues are part of each CDR3. D genes are given only for firm matches. Clone size appears in some rows only: once, few, many, or a class for an expanded clone.

j_call clone_size v_call d_call cdr3_nt cdr3_aa
TRBJ2-7 few TRBV7-7 . TGTGCCAGCAGCTTGGCGGAGGCAGACGAGCAGTACTTC CASSLAEADEQYF
TRBJ1-5 . TRBV23-1 . TGCGCCAGCAGTCAATCTAGTGGGGAGAATCAGCCCCAGCATTTT CASSQSSGENQPQHF
TRBJ1-5 . TRBV3-1/TRBV3-2 . TGTGCCAGCAGCCAAGCGGGATTCAGCAATCAGCCCCAGCATTTT CASSQAGFSNQPQHF
TRBJ1-4 once TRBV3-1/TRBV3-2 TRBD1 TGTGCCAGCAGCCCGGGGACAGGGGGAATTGAAAAACTGTTTTTT CASSPGTGGIEKLFF
TRBJ2-3 once TRBV7-9 TRBD2 TGTGCCAGCAGCTTCGGGACTAGCGGGGGGGGCACAGATACGCAGTATTTT CASSFGTSGGGTDTQYF
TRBJ1-6 . TRBV6-6 TRBD1 TGTGCCAGCAGCCAAAGACAGGGGGCGTCACCCCTCCACTTT CASSQRQGASPLHF
TRBJ1-1 few TRBV6-5 . TGTGCCAGCAGTTACGAGAAGGGGTTTGAAGCTTTCTTT CASSYEKGFEAFF
TRBJ2-1 once TRBV2 TRBD2 TGTGCCAGCAGTTACCTAGCGGGAGATGAGCAGTTCTTC CASSYLAGDEQFF
TRBJ2-1 . TRBV27 TRBD2 TGTGCCAGCAGTCTCACTCGGGGGGGCAGGGATGAGCAGTTCTTC CASSLTRGGRDEQFF
TRBJ2-7 few TRBV11-1 TRBD1 TGTGCCAGCAGCTGGGACAACAGGGGGCACTCCTACGAGCAGTACTTC CASSWDNRGHSYEQYF
TRBJ2-2 . TRBV5-1 TRBD1 TGCGCCAGCAGCTTCCCGGGACAGGGACAGAACGGGGGAAACACCGGGGAGCTGTTTTTT CASSFPGQGQNGGNTGELFF